The source of this T cell receptor (beta chain) is a study of T-cell reconstitution after alpha-beta-depleted transplantation in children. General study results and limits: About two months after transplant, alpha-beta T cells reportedly came from several hundred expanded graft clones. The main origin of T-cell counts and diversity one year after transplant was newly produced T cells.

For TCRbeta, the library was prepared with unique molecular identifiers. MiXCR, applied by TCRdb to the PCR reads, yields one record per CDR3 protein. The data contain tens of thousands of distinct CDR3 sequences, about 7% of them singletons. This clonotype was seen at least ten times. Its antigen is not known. Deletions cut 3 bases from V and 0 bases from J, with 6 bases between. In germline, CDR1 is MNHEY, CDR2 SMNVEV (reference sequence). The CDR3 consists of 14 residues. The specimen comprised peripheral blood, sampled 60 days after TCRalphabeta/CD19-depleted stem cell transplant. This clonotype was obtained from a child under three years old who had a stem cell transplant for acute myeloid leukemia, so the T cells may come from the graft donor. The chain joins TRBV27 to TRBJ1-5, with no clear D. CDR3 bases: TGTGCCAGCAGTTTGAGACTTAGCAATCAGCCCCAGCATTTT. It yields the protein CASSLRLSNQPQHF.